Listed below are T cell receptor beta chains from one sample, sequenced in a study of blood T cell repertoires in COVID-19. Clones were sequenced by immunoSEQ multiplex PCR, and TCRdb holds only the in-frame ones, with some missing. The table includes 130,000 to 150,000 clones, about 83% detected once. The sample consisted of PBMCs or T cells enriched from blood (not recorded which). These receptors all stem from a woman in her 50s who had been exposed to COVID-19. CDR3s include the opening cysteine and the closing phenylalanine or tryptophan. The D gene is left open where the match is weak. Not every row has a clone size; where given, it reads once, few, many or a size class.

length	V	J	size	D	CDR3	DNA
14	TRBV9	TRBJ1-6	-	-	CASRKGGEDSPLHF	TGTGCCAGCAGGAAGGGGGGGGAGGATTCACCCCTCCACTTT
16	TRBV4-1	TRBJ2-3	-	TRBD1	CASSLDRDRGTDTQYF	TGCGCCAGCAGCCTCGACAGGGATAGGGGCACAGATACGCAGTATTTT
15	TRBV7-6	TRBJ2-7	once	-	CVSSFLGQSRDEQYF	TGTGTCAGCAGCTTCCTAGGACAGTCTAGGGACGAGCAGTACTTC
15	TRBV9	TRBJ1-5	-	-	CASSVEGNSNQPQHF	TGTGCCAGCAGCGTGGAGGGGAATAGCAATCAGCCCCAGCATTTT
14	TRBV2	TRBJ1-5	-	-	CASSETEVNQPQHF	TGTGCCAGCAGTGAAACGGAGGTCAATCAGCCCCAGCATTTT
16	TRBV3-1/TRBV3-2	TRBJ2-1	-	TRBD1	CASSQVVGDRVNEQFF	TGTGCCAGCAGCCAAGTCGTGGGAGACAGGGTCAATGAGCAGTTCTTC
12	TRBV5-6	TRBJ1-1	many	TRBD1	CASSWRDREAFF	TGTGCCAGCAGCTGGCGGGACAGGGAAGCTTTCTTT
13	TRBV25-1	TRBJ1-2	-	-	CASSEFGSYGYTF	TGTGCCAGCAGTGAATTTGGGAGCTATGGCTACACCTTC
15	TRBV15	TRBJ1-4	-	-	CATSKGGTGNEKLFF	TGTGCCACCAGTAAGGGGGGGACGGGCAATGAAAAACTGTTTTTT
10	TRBV2	TRBJ1-4	once	-	CASAGFWLFF	TGTGCCAGCGCGGGTTTCTGGCTGTTTTTT
15	TRBV19	TRBJ2-7	-	TRBD2	CASKDRTSGIYEQYF	TGTGCCAGTAAGGATAGGACTAGCGGAATCTACGAGCAGTACTTC